One and the same sample provided the 11 T cell receptor beta chains below, sequenced in a study of cytomegalovirus exposure and HLA in healthy donors. Method: immunoSEQ multiplex PCR; TCRdb's copy keeps in-frame clones and lacks some. Found here are around 150,000 clones, just under 85% of them singletons; the top ten hold 25% to 30%. The sequenced sample consisted of PBMCs. The receptors here all came from a man aged 25 to 40 in good health and CMV-seropositive.

The rearrangement joins TRBV28 to TRBJ1-2, with 10 bases matching TRBD1. CDR1 and CDR2 (germline): MDHEN, SYDVKM. CDR3 size: 14 residues. Trimming removed 6 bases from V and 7 bases from J; junction bases left unmatched: 8. In nucleotides, the CDR3 is TGTGCCAGCAGCCGTCGGGACAGGGGAGTTGGCTACACCTTC. This translates into CASSRRDRGVGYTF.

The chain uses TRBV6-1 and TRBJ1-1, with unresolved D. The germline gives CDR1 MNHNS, CDR2 SASEGT. The CDR3 loop spans 13 amino acids. V was shortened by 4 bases and J by 4 bases, with 10 bases between the two germline ends. The CDR3 protein is CASSVRRATEAFF. Here the CDR3 DNA reads TGTGCCAGCAGTGTTAGGCGGGCCACTGAAGCTTTCTTT.

The chain joins TRBV2 to TRBJ1-2, with 8 bases fitting TRBD1. After removal of 5 bases from V and 8 bases from J, the junction contained 4 bases not matched to a gene. Germline V gene sequence: CDR1 SNHLY, CDR2 FYNNEI. The CDR3 is 12 residues long. DNA of the CDR3: TGTGCCAGCAGTTACGACAGGGGCGGCTACACCTTC. Its protein is CASSYDRGGYTF.

This clone appeared a few times. Other DNA sequences in the sample encode the same CDR3. V and J are TRBV6-1 and TRBJ2-7; 13 bases match TRBD2. Trimming removed 1 base from V and 4 bases from J; junction bases left unmatched: 1. The germline gives CDR1 MNHNS, CDR2 SASEGT. The CDR3 loop spans 15 amino acids. The CDR3 region is CASSEGTSGSYEQYF. The CDR3 nucleotides read TGTGCCAGCAGTGAAGGGACTAGCGGGAGTTACGAGCAGTACTTC.

The chain employs TRBV9 and TRBJ2-3, with D perhaps matching TRBD2 (5 bases). Trimming removed 0 bases from V and 3 bases from J, with 11 bases in between. Germline assignment: CDR1 SGDLS and CDR2 YYNGEE. The CDR3 contains 15 residues. In DNA form, the CDR3 reads TGTGCCAGCAGCGTAGGGGCTAGGAGGACAGATACGCAGTATTTT. Amino acids: CASSVGARRTDTQYF.

The chain couples TRBV7-9 to TRBJ2-1, with D uncertain. Trimming stripped 1 base from V and 10 bases from J, with 8 bases between. CDR1 and CDR2 (germline): SEHNR, FQNEAQ (reference sequence). CDR3 size: 12 residues. CDR3 in DNA: TGTGCCAGCAGCTTAGATAAGCTAGAGCAGTTCTTC. This gives the protein CASSLDKLEQFF.

This clone was seen a few times. The gene calls are TRBV2 and TRBJ1-4; D gene unclear. Trimming cost V 2 bases and J 7 bases, with 5 bases left between them. The CDR3 is 12 amino acids. Per the germline V gene, CDR1 is SNHLY and CDR2 is FYNNEI. DNA of the CDR3: TGTGCCAGCAGTGAACTTGTTGAAAAACTGTTTTTT. This sequence encodes CASSELVEKLFF.

This chain joins TRBV7-9 and TRBJ2-3, with D unresolved. The CDR3 has 12 residues. In germline, CDR1 is SEHNR, CDR2 FQNEAQ (reference sequence). The V end lost 0 bases, the J end lost 5 bases, and 3 bases lay between the germline ends. The CDR3 nucleotides are TGTGCCAGCAGCTTAGCCCTAGATACGCAGTATTTT. Protein sequence: CASSLALDTQYF.

The chain links TRBV5-1 to TRBJ1-2; the D gene is possibly TRBD1 (6 bases). From germline, CDR1 is SGHRS and CDR2 YFSETQ. The V and J ends lost 4 bases and 2 bases respectively, with 18 bases between them. The CDR3 has 16 residues. The CDR3 reads CASSPRPGGANYGYTF. The CDR3 nucleotides read TGCGCCAGCAGCCCTCGCCCCGGGGGGGCCAACTATGGCTACACCTTC.

This sequence joins TRBV18 and TRBJ2-2, with 8 bases aligning to TRBD2. The ends lost 6 bases at V and 5 bases at J; junction bases unmatched: 17. The CDR3 totals 18 residues. Germline V gene lookup returns CDR1 KGHSH and CDR2 LQKENI. The CDR3 nucleotides read TGTGCCAGCTCCCTCCGTTACCGCAAAGCGGGAGATACCGGGGAGCTGTTTTTT. Amino acids: CASSLRYRKAGDTGELFF.

This sequence joins TRBV2 and TRBJ1-1; 7 bases are shared with TRBD1. V gave up 6 bases and J gave up 1 base; unmatched junction bases: 5. The CDR3 has 14 amino acids. Germline CDR1 and CDR2: SNHLY and FYNNEI. CDR3 sequence reads: CASRGDSANTEAFF. The CDR3 nucleotides read TGTGCCAGCAGGGGGGACAGCGCGAACACTGAAGCTTTCTTT.